This T cell receptor beta chain was sequenced in a study of shared clonotypes between healthy human individuals. General study findings and limits: Blood was the sole source, and tissue repertoires probably differ. Though the depth was large, rarefaction showed that sorted-subset sequencing was incomplete.

The assay ran at deep level. Every subset's genomic DNA went evenly onto several immunoSEQ plates. Sequencing used immunoSEQ multiplex PCR; TCRdb keeps in-frame clones, though not all of them. The sample carries a few million clones, more than 80% recorded once. Trimming took off 4 bases at V and 9 bases at J, with 15 bases between the two ends. CDR1 and CDR2 (germline): SGHTA, FQGNSA. The CDR3 is 14 residues long. Of note for this clone: Antigen unknown.

This TCR was sampled from a man aged 18-30 years in good health. Sequencing input: naive CD4+ T cells sorted from blood. Indicated subset: CD45RA+ positively selected. The V call is TRBV7-2, the J call TRBJ2-2; D unresolved. The CDR3 DNA sequence: TGTGCCAGCAGCTCGCGACATCCAAGCAGGGAGCTGTTTTTT. Its protein is CASSSRHPSRELFF.